This TCR beta chain originates from a study of shared clonotypes between healthy human individuals. General study results and limits: Generally, naive subsets (rather than memory subsets) showed larger estimated richness. Enrolling few donors narrowed the genetic and exposure-history diversity that was represented.

In the case of this clone: The antigen is undetermined.

The repertoire was sequenced with immunoSEQ multiplex PCR; TCRdb's copy has only in-frame clones and lacks some. This sample has some 360,000 clones; around 67% occur once, and the top ten carry less than 11%. The sample consisted of memory CD4+ T cells sorted from blood. Subset indicated: CD45RA-negative fraction. The TCR sequence derives from a man aged 25 to 40 in good health.

CDR3 coding DNA: TGCGCCAGCAGCTTGAGTGGGACTAGCGTTTTAAATGAGCAGTTCTTC. It codes for CASSLSGTSVLNEQFF. The rearrangement links TRBV5-1 to TRBJ2-1; 10 nucleotides align to TRBD2. V gave up 1 base and J gave up 7 bases; unmatched junction bases: 8. CDR3 length: 16 amino acids. Germline V gene lookup returns CDR1 SGHRS and CDR2 YFSETQ.